The next 30 T cell receptor beta chains were all read from a single sample in a study of cytomegalovirus exposure and HLA in healthy donors. It was with 60 Vbeta and 13 Jbeta primers that the PCR ran. Here immunoSEQ multiplex PCR was the method, and the copy in TCRdb shows in-frame clones only, minus some. The data show 160,000 or so clones, over 70% seen once. Material: PBMCs. The receptors come from a man aged 25 to 45 in good health and CMV-seronegative.

The V gene is TRBV27, the J gene TRBJ2-7; 7 bases fit TRBD1. Germline V gene lookup returns CDR1 MNHEY and CDR2 SMNVEV (reference sequence). The ends lost 2 bases at V and 4 bases at J; junction bases unmatched: 8. This CDR3 is 15 amino acids long. The CDR3 reads CASSLRSRQGYEQYF. As DNA, the CDR3 is TGTGCCAGCAGTTTAAGGTCGAGACAGGGTTACGAGCAGTACTTC.

V and J are TRBV28 and TRBJ1-1, with unresolved D. This CDR3 spans 10 amino acids. V lost 8 bases to trimming and J lost 8 bases, with 9 bases between them. Germline CDR1 MDHEN, CDR2 SYDVKM. CDR3: CASRTTEAFF. CDR3 DNA: TGTGCCAGCCGAACTACAGAAGCTTTCTTT.

The CDR3 nucleotides are TGTGCCAGACAAGTAGGGGGCACTGAAGCTTTCTTT. Encoded protein: CARQVGGTEAFF. The chain links TRBV11-2 to TRBJ1-1, with a weak D call TRBD1 (6 bases). The CDR3 has 12 residues. Trimming took off 9 bases at V and 4 bases at J, with 12 bases between the two ends. The germline V gene encodes CDR1 SGHAT and CDR2 FQNNGV.

This clone has a handful of counts. This sequence joins TRBV4-3 and TRBJ2-1; TRBD1 matches 10 bases. The CDR3 totals 15 residues. Losses at the gene ends were 1 base for V and 3 bases for J; bases not matched to a gene: 0. Germline assignment: CDR1 LGHNA and CDR2 YSLEER. The CDR3 DNA reads as TGCGCCAGCAGCCAAGGGACAGGGGGCTACAATGAGCAGTTCTTC. Translating gives CASSQGTGGYNEQFF.

This chain connects TRBV10-2 to TRBJ2-7; tentative D call: TRBD1 (6 bases). Germline values: CDR1 WSHSY, CDR2 SAAADI. V lost 8 bases and J 3 bases, leaving 14 bases between the germline ends. The CDR3 length is 13 residues. This CDR3 reads CASRGQGFYEQYF. The CDR3 DNA sequence: TGCGCCAGCCGGGGACAAGGATTCTACGAGCAGTACTTC.

The rearrangement links TRBV5-6 to TRBJ2-1, with 9 bases fitting TRBD1. Germline values: CDR1 SGHDT, CDR2 YYEEEE. The CDR3 totals 16 residues. Unmatched junction bases numbered 4, after V lost 0 bases and J lost 3 bases. CDR3 residues: CASSLGQGERYNEQFF. As DNA, the CDR3 is TGTGCCAGCAGCTTGGGACAGGGGGAGCGCTACAATGAGCAGTTCTTC.

The chain has TRBV27 and TRBJ1-2, with 9 bases lining up with TRBD1. CDR3 length equals 18 residues. The V segment lost 0 bases and the J segment 5 bases; nucleotides outside the gene matches: 13. Per germline, CDR1 MNHEY and CDR2 SMNVEV (reference sequence). DNA of the CDR3: TGTGCCAGCAGTTTATCGTTAAGGACAGGGGATGGGTCTTATGGCTACACCTTC. Protein sequence: CASSLSLRTGDGSYGYTF.

This chain connects TRBV27 to TRBJ2-3; 13 bases match TRBD2. V dropped 5 bases and J dropped 2; count of bases not matched to a gene: 4. The CDR3 runs 16 residues. CDR1 is MNHEY and CDR2 is SMNVEV in the germline V gene (reference sequence). CDR3: CASSKLAGGLTDTQYF. CDR3 coding DNA: TGTGCCAGCAGTAAACTAGCGGGAGGGCTCACAGATACGCAGTATTTT.

J is TRBJ1-1 and V is TRBV29-1; D unclear. This CDR3 comprises 13 residues. CDR1 and CDR2 from the germline V gene are SQVTM and ANQGSEA. V was pared by 5 bases and J by 0 bases, with 10 bases between. This CDR3 reads CSVKQWLNTEAFF. In nucleotides, the CDR3 is TGCAGCGTTAAACAGTGGCTGAACACTGAAGCTTTCTTT.

This rearrangement joins TRBV10-3 to TRBJ1-2; weak D call: TRBD1 (5 bases). The germline V gene encodes CDR1 ENHRY and CDR2 SYGVKD. The V end lost 4 bases, the J end lost 8 bases, and 17 bases lay between the germline ends. The CDR3 spans 14 residues. CDR3 sequence (DNA): TGTGCCATCAGTGTTTGGGAGGAAGGGGACGGCTACACCTTC. Its protein product is CAISVWEEGDGYTF.

The chain is built from TRBV6-1 and TRBJ1-6; no firm D call. The CDR3 length is 14 residues. Germline V gene data show CDR1 as MNHNS and CDR2 as SASEGT. Trimming stripped 2 bases from V and 7 bases from J, with 9 bases between. CDR3 loop: CASSEPVINSPLHF. As DNA, the CDR3 is TGTGCCAGCAGTGAACCCGTTATCAATTCACCCCTCCACTTT.

V is TRBV5-5 and J is TRBJ2-7; TRBD2 might be the D (7 bases). This CDR3 is built from 16 residues. V gave up 4 bases and J gave up 3 bases, with 20 bases separating them. CDR1 is SGHKS and CDR2 is YYEKEE in the germline V gene (reference sequence). In DNA form, the CDR3 reads TGTGCCAGCAGCCCCGGCGGGGGCGGATTAGGCTACGAGCAGTACTTC. Amino acids: CASSPGGGGLGYEQYF.

The chain uses TRBV6-4 and TRBJ2-2; tentatively, D is TRBD1 (6 bases). The germline gives CDR1 MRHNA, CDR2 SNTAGT. The CDR3 is 15 residues long. V was pared by 5 bases and J by 0 bases, with 10 bases between. This CDR3 is CASSWTEANTGELFF. Here the CDR3 DNA reads TGTGCCAGCAGTTGGACAGAAGCGAACACCGGGGAGCTGTTTTTT.

The J gene is TRBJ2-7, the V gene TRBV4-2; 10 positions match TRBD1. V gave up 5 bases and J gave up 2 bases; unmatched junction bases: 6. Germline CDR1 is LGHNA and CDR2 is YNFKEQ. This CDR3 is built from 15 residues. The CDR3 is CASSDEGQGTYEQYF. The CDR3 nucleotides are TGTGCCAGCAGCGATGAGGGACAGGGGACCTACGAGCAGTACTTC.

The gene calls are TRBV6-4 and TRBJ1-1; TRBD1 might be the D (6 bases). The germline V gene has CDR1 MRHNA and CDR2 SNTAGT. V was pared by 2 bases and J by 11 bases, with 15 bases between. CDR3 length: 13 residues. CDR3 amino acids: CASSDEAGDVAFF. The CDR3 DNA reads as TGTGCCAGCAGTGACGAAGCAGGGGATGTGGCTTTCTTT.

This chain uses TRBV19 with TRBJ1-6, with a weak D call TRBD1 (6 bases). V dropped 6 bases and J dropped 2 bases, with 14 bases sitting between them. This CDR3 is 16 amino acids long. The V gene's germline CDR1 is LNHDA and CDR2 SQIVND (reference sequence). The CDR3 loop is CASRNREGAYNSPLHF. CDR3 sequence (DNA): TGTGCCAGTAGGAACAGGGAAGGCGCCTATAATTCACCCCTCCACTTT. The variable domain in full, with the rest retrieved from reference TRBV19 and TRBJ1-6, is DGGITQSPKYLFRKEGQNVTLSCEQNLNHDAMYWYRQDPGQGLRLIYYSQIVNDFQKGDIAEGYSVSREKKESFPLTVTSAQKNPTAFYLCASRNREGAYNSPLHFGNGTRLTVT.

This clone was counted a single time. The chain combines TRBV5-4 with TRBJ2-1; TRBD2 agrees at 10 bases. The CDR3 is 15 residues long. V was clipped by 1 base and J by 8 bases; unmatched bases: 6. In germline, CDR1 is SGHNT, CDR2 YYREEE (reference sequence). The CDR3: CASSLSRLAGDEQFF. CDR3 DNA sequence: TGTGCCAGCAGCTTGAGTCGCCTAGCGGGGGATGAGCAGTTCTTC.

This clone was seen a few times. The chain combines TRBV6-6 with TRBJ1-1; TRBD1 agrees at 9 bases. The CDR3 sequence is 13 residues long. J was trimmed by 4 bases and V by 6 bases; bases with no gene match: 3. Germline lookup yields CDR1 MNHNY and CDR2 SVGAGI (reference sequence). CDR3 residues: CASSTGGTTEAFF. The CDR3 DNA reads TGTGCCAGCAGCACAGGGGGCACCACTGAAGCTTTCTTT.

The genes are TRBV27 and TRBJ1-5; TRBD1 matches 9 bases. The ends lost 8 bases at V and 6 bases at J; junction bases unmatched: 8. CDR3 size: 14 residues. The V gene's germline CDR1 is MNHEY and CDR2 SMNVEV (reference sequence). CDR3 protein: CASGDREAGQPQHF. The CDR3 nucleotides are TGTGCCAGCGGGGACAGGGAAGCTGGTCAGCCCCAGCATTTT.

This chain connects TRBV6-1 to TRBJ2-5, with 9 bases that match TRBD2. The CDR3 is 15 residues long. J gave up 1 base and V 4 bases, and 4 bases lay outside the gene matches. CDR1 and CDR2 from the germline V gene are MNHNS and SASEGT. The CDR3 DNA is TGTGCCAGCAGTGCATTGCGGGGGGGCCAAGAGACCCAGTACTTC. Protein sequence: CASSALRGGQETQYF.

The rearrangement links TRBV10-2 to TRBJ1-1, with D unresolved. V was clipped by 3 bases and J by 1 base, with 9 bases between them. The V gene's germline CDR1 is WSHSY and CDR2 SAAADI. The CDR3 totals 14 residues. As DNA, the CDR3 is TGCGCCAGCAGTGAAACCCCAGAGAACACTGAAGCTTTCTTT. As protein: CASSETPENTEAFF.

This chain joins TRBV5-1 and TRBJ2-7, with D uncertain. CDR1 SGHRS and CDR2 YFSETQ come from the germline V gene. This CDR3 is 15 amino acids long. V lost 0 bases, J lost 0 bases, and 10 bases lay in between. The CDR3 region is CASSLEPSSSYEQYF. DNA of the CDR3: TGCGCCAGCAGCTTGGAACCTTCCAGCTCCTACGAGCAGTACTTC.

This rearrangement joins TRBV5-4 to TRBJ2-6, with 7 nucleotides matching TRBD2. The CDR3 totals 17 residues. With 3 bases clipped from V and 3 bases from J, the junction kept 9 bases outside the gene matches. Per the germline V gene, CDR1 is SGHNT and CDR2 is YYREEE (reference sequence). CDR3 loop: CASSYLAGVGGANVLTF. The CDR3 nucleotides read TGTGCCAGCAGCTATCTCGCGGGAGTCGGTGGGGCCAACGTCCTGACTTTC.

The chain couples TRBV7-2 to TRBJ1-5; 8 bases fit TRBD1. The CDR3 contains 13 residues. The ends lost 4 bases at V and 10 bases at J; junction bases unmatched: 6. Germline loops: CDR1 SGHTA, CDR2 FQGNSA. The CDR3 spells CASSSDRGLPQHF. Here the CDR3 DNA reads TGTGCCAGCAGCTCCGACAGGGGTCTACCCCAGCATTTT. The whole variable domain, remainder taken from reference TRBV7-2 and TRBJ1-5, is GAGVSQSPSNKVTEKGKDVELRCDPISGHTALYWYRQSLGQGLEFLIYFQGNSAPDKSGLPSDRFSAERTGGSVSTLTIQRTQQEDSAVYLCASSSDRGLPQHFGDGTRLSIL.

The chain combines TRBV13 with TRBJ2-3, with TRBD2 matching 7 bases. The CDR3 extends over 16 amino acids. Germline V gene sequence: CDR1 PRHDT, CDR2 FYEKMQ (reference sequence). Trimming took 1 base from V and 2 from J; bases not matched to a gene: 6. The CDR3 bases are TGTGCCAGCAGCTTAGACCCGACTAGCCCCACAGATACGCAGTATTTT. This gives the protein CASSLDPTSPTDTQYF. Based on the CDR3 plus reference TRBV13 and TRBJ2-3, the full variable domain is AAGVIQSPRHLIKEKRETATLKCYPIPRHDTVYWYQQGPGQDPQFLISFYEKMQSDKGSIPDRFSAQQFSDYHSELNMSSLELGDSALYFCASSLDPTSPTDTQYFGPGTRLTVL.

The chain is built from TRBV14 and TRBJ2-5; a weak D match, TRBD2 (5 bases). Germline V gives CDR1 SGHDN, CDR2 FVKESK. This CDR3 comprises 14 residues. Between the trimmed V and J ends, which lost 0 bases and 9 bases, there was a span of 14 bases. The CDR3 protein is CASSQDLVTRAQYF. CDR3 coding DNA: TGTGCCAGCAGCCAAGATCTGGTAACGCGGGCCCAGTACTTC.

This clone was detected only once. CDR3 DNA: TGTGCCAGCAGCTTGATAGAAAGCCGTTTGGCCAAAAACATTCAGTACTTC. Encoded protein: CASSLIESRLAKNIQYF. The chain is built from TRBV5-4 and TRBJ2-4; D gene ambiguous. CDR3 size: 17 residues. The germline V and J ends were trimmed by 1 base and 1 base, with 15 bases remaining between them. Germline-derived CDR1 and CDR2 are SGHNT and YYREEE (reference sequence).

The chain links TRBV10-3 to TRBJ2-5; 9 bases map to TRBD2. Unmatched junction bases numbered 15, after V lost 2 bases and J lost 2 bases. The CDR3 contains 19 residues. The germline V gene encodes CDR1 ENHRY and CDR2 SYGVKD. The CDR3 sequence is CAISEGALGLASRQETQYF. In DNA, the CDR3 is TGTGCCATCAGTGAGGGGGCATTAGGACTAGCGAGCCGTCAAGAGACCCAGTACTTC.

This clone was recorded a few times. The gene calls are TRBV5-1 and TRBJ2-3, with 11 bases identical to TRBD2. CDR1 SGHRS and CDR2 YFSETQ come from the germline V gene. The CDR3 is 15 residues long. Trimming at V came to 4 bases and at J to 6 bases, leaving 7 bases not matched to a gene. CDR3 amino acids: CASSRTSGSGDTQYF. In nucleotides, the CDR3 is TGCGCCAGCAGCCGCACTAGCGGGAGTGGGGATACGCAGTATTTT.

The chain is built from TRBV5-4 and TRBJ1-6, with 8 bases aligning to TRBD1. J gave up 9 bases and V 0 bases, and 8 bases lay outside the gene matches. Germline values: CDR1 SGHNT, CDR2 YYREEE (reference sequence). The CDR3 is made up of 16 amino acids. This chain's CDR3 is CASSLAFPDRASPLHF. Written as DNA, the CDR3 is TGTGCCAGCAGCTTGGCTTTTCCGGACAGGGCTTCACCCCTCCACTTT.